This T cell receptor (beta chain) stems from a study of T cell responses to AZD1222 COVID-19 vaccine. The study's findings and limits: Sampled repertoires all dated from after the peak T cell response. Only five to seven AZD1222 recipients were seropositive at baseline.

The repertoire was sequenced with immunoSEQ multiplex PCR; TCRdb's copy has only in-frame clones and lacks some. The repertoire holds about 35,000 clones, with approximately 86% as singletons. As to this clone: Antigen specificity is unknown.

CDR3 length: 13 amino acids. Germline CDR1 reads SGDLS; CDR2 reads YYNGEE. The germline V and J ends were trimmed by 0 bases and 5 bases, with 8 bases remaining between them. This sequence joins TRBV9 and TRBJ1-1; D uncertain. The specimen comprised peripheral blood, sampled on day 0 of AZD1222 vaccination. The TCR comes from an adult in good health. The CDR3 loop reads CASSVEADTEAFF. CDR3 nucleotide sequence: TGTGCCAGCAGCGTAGAGGCGGATACTGAAGCTTTCTTT.